Listed here are 18 T cell receptor beta chains from one sample, sequenced in a study of blood T cells in healthy people across ages. Through a sample-barcoded 5' primer and a J-beta primer mix, a second PCR was run for about 7 to 12 cycles. TCRdb fed the 5' RACE reads into MiXCR, producing one record per CDR3 protein. Here the sample spans around 1,700,000 distinct CDR3 sequences, approximately 30% being singletons. Specimen: blood. The receptors stem from a woman in her twenties or thirties in good health.

The chain links TRBV2 to TRBJ2-1; D uncertain. V gave up 8 bases and J gave up 6 bases, with 14 bases separating them. The CDR3 totals 13 residues. The germline CDR1 and CDR2 sequences are SNHLY and FYNNEI. DNA of the CDR3: TGTGCCAGCCAAGTGCTGCCTTTCAATGAGCAGTTCTTC. This gives the protein CASQVLPFNEQFF.

This clonotype was seen only a few times. The chain recombines TRBV12-3 or TRBV12-4 with TRBJ2-3; either TRBD1 or TRBD2 may supply D (5 bases each). V lost 9 bases and J 0 bases, leaving 16 bases between the germline ends. This CDR3 is 15 amino acids long. CDR3 in DNA: TGTGCCAGTAATCGGGACGGCCTGAGCACAGATACGCAGTATTTT. Translated: CASNRDGLSTDTQYF.

As for this clonotype: Possible read error: a much larger clone is one base away. This chain joins TRBV7-2 and TRBJ2-4; no reliable D call. Germline V gene lookup returns CDR1 SGHTA and CDR2 FQGNSA. V lost 5 bases, J lost 13 bases, and 18 bases lay in between. This CDR3 region has 13 residues. As DNA, the CDR3 is TGTGCCAGCAGCACCCTGCCTTTTAGTGAGCAGTACTTC. Protein product: CASSTLPFSEQYF.

This clonotype was detected only a few times. This sequence joins TRBV18 and TRBJ2-7; D might be TRBD1 (5 bases). V was pared by 2 bases and J by 1 base, with 15 bases between. Germline values: CDR1 KGHSH, CDR2 LQKENI. The CDR3 is made up of 16 amino acids. The CDR3, as DNA: TGTGCCAGCTCACCAAACCCCGGGCAGGGATCCTACGAGCAGTACTTC. Its translation: CASSPNPGQGSYEQYF. The entire variable domain, with the rest obtained from reference TRBV18 and TRBJ2-7, is as follows: NAGVMQNPRHLVRRRGQEARLRCSPMKGHSHVYWYRQLPEEGLKFMVYLQKENIIDESGMPKERFSAEFPKEGPSILRIQQVVRGDSAAYFCASSPNPGQGSYEQYFGPGTRLTVT.

The genes are TRBV6-1 and TRBJ1-2; TRBD1 is a possible D gene (5 bases). The CDR3 extends over 16 amino acids. V shed 3 bases and J shed 8 bases, with 22 bases lying between them. In germline, CDR1 is MNHNS, CDR2 SASEGT. Here the CDR3 DNA reads TGTGCCAGCAGTGAGTGGCCCCCCGGCAGGGATGGGGGCTACACCTTC. Translated, it gives CASSEWPPGRDGGYTF.

This clonotype was picked up many times. The chain's CDR3 is CSVEEAYEQYF. The DNA of the CDR3 is TGCAGTGTTGAGGAGGCCTACGAGCAGTACTTC. J is TRBJ2-7 and V is TRBV20-1, with D tentatively TRBD2 (5 bases). The CDR3 is 11 amino acids. V lost 7 bases and J lost 2, with 9 bases in between. Germline lookup yields CDR1 DFQATT and CDR2 SNEGSKA (reference sequence).

V is TRBV7-9 and J is TRBJ2-5; D tentatively reads TRBD1 or TRBD2 (7 bases each). Trimming took 3 bases from V and 5 from J, leaving 22 bases between them. Germline V gene data show CDR1 as SEHNR and CDR2 as FQNEAQ (reference sequence). The CDR3 has 17 residues. Written as DNA, the CDR3 is TGTGCCAGCAGCTTCGCAAGGGAGGGGGCGCTCATGGAGACCCAGTACTTC. Translated, it gives CASSFAREGALMETQYF.

With respect to this clonotype: The junction departs from the called germline gene at one end, perhaps through a read error. The CDR3 nucleotides are TGCGCCAGCAGCGGGGGACAGGGTAGGGCTAACTATGGCTACACCTTC. This translates into CASSGGQGRANYGYTF. The gene calls are TRBV7-9 and TRBJ1-2, with 9 bases matching TRBD1. Germline V lookup: CDR1 SEHNR, CDR2 FQNEAQ (reference sequence). The CDR3 sequence is 16 residues long.

The chain uses TRBV21-1 and TRBJ2-3; the table's D call, TRBD1, was not checked against the DNA. TRBV21-1 is classified as a pseudogene. The CDR3 covers 17 residues. The chain's CDR3 is CASSKWDPVSRTDTQYF. In nucleotides, the CDR3 is TGTGCCAGCAGCAAATGGGATCCTGTCAGTCGGACAGATACGCAGTATTTT.

This chain links TRBV6-5 with TRBJ2-7; a possible D gene is TRBD2 (6 bases). The J call could be wrong; TRBJ2-1 is a better fit for the DNA end. CDR3 length equals 16 residues. From germline, CDR1 is MNHEY and CDR2 SVGAGI. The CDR3 spells CASRSSLGLPSYEQFF. The CDR3 DNA follows: TGTGCCAGCAGATCTTCCCTAGGACTACCATCCTACGAGCAGTTCTTC.

This chain joins TRBV25-1 and TRBJ2-1; tentatively, D is TRBD1 (5 bases). This CDR3 comprises 13 residues. V gave up 8 bases and J gave up 6 bases, with 14 bases separating them. Germline V lookup: CDR1 MGHDK, CDR2 SYGVNS. The CDR3 is CASGNRNGNEQFF. CDR3 bases: TGTGCCAGCGGGAACAGGAATGGCAATGAGCAGTTCTTC.

Regarding this clonotype: Its ends do not fully match the called genes, so a read error is possible. The rearrangement links TRBV7-2 to TRBJ2-7; TRBD2 matches at 7 bases. Germline V gene data show CDR1 as SGHTA and CDR2 as FQGNSA. CDR3 size: 14 residues. CDR3 in DNA: TGTGCCGGCAGCGGGATGGGCGTGACCTACGAGCAGTACTTC. As protein: CAGSGMGVTYEQYF.

This clonotype has a count of ten or more. The J gene is TRBJ2-1, the V gene TRBV5-1; possibly TRBD1 or TRBD2 for D (5 bases each). From germline, CDR1 is SGHRS and CDR2 YFSETQ. This CDR3 region has 14 residues. Trimming took 0 bases from V and 8 from J, leaving 12 bases between them. The CDR3 spells CASSLGGSYDEQFF. The DNA of the CDR3 is TGCGCCAGCAGCTTGGGGGGGTCTTACGATGAGCAGTTCTTC.

The chain carries TRBV7-8 and TRBJ2-1, with 8 bases that match TRBD1. The V gene end was trimmed by 1 base and the J gene end by 11 bases; junction bases not matched to a gene: 4. CDR1 SGHVS and CDR2 FQNEAQ come from the germline V gene. CDR3 size: 13 residues. CDR3 DNA sequence: TGTGCCAGCAGCTTAGGACGACAGGGGCAGCAGTTCTTC. Translating it yields CASSLGRQGQQFF.

This clonotype was detected only a few times. The V gene is TRBV12-3 or TRBV12-4, the J gene TRBJ2-1; 8 bases match TRBD1. The V segment lost 6 bases and the J segment 2 bases; nucleotides outside the gene matches: 6. The CDR3 runs to 15 residues. CDR3 sequence reads: CASSSKQGAYNEQFF. The CDR3, as DNA: TGTGCCAGCAGCTCAAAACAGGGGGCCTACAATGAGCAGTTCTTC.

This CDR3 reads CATSDSGSSSYNEQYF. The CDR3 DNA is TGTGCCACCAGTGATTCTGGGAGCAGCTCCTACAATGAGCAGTACTTC. V and J are TRBV24-1 and TRBJ2-1; tentative D call: TRBD2 (5 bases). The closer fit of TRBJ2-7 to the DNA end suggests the J call may be wrong. The CDR3 covers 16 residues. Per germline, CDR1 KGHDR and CDR2 SFDVKD.

The chain's CDR3 is CASSLQTGARAPQHF. The DNA of the CDR3 is TGTGCCAGCAGTTTGCAAACGGGGGCGCGGGCGCCCCAGCATTTT. J is TRBJ1-5 and V is TRBV28; D might be TRBD1 (6 bases). Trimming left V 3 bases short and J 9 bases short, with 18 bases between. Germline CDR1 reads MDHEN; CDR2 reads SYDVKM. The CDR3 runs 15 residues.

This clonotype turned up a few times. This chain links TRBV12-3 or TRBV12-4 with TRBJ2-7; D not certain. The CDR3 contains 18 residues. Trimming left V 3 bases short and J 0 bases short, with 21 bases between. The CDR3 spells CASSLGSHLRSISYEQYF. As DNA, the CDR3 is TGTGCCAGCAGTTTGGGCAGCCATTTGCGGTCCATCTCCTACGAGCAGTACTTC.